This T cell receptor beta chain was sequenced during a study of T-cell memory formation after mild COVID-19 (dated by TCRdb to the early 2020s). Regarding the study in general: TCR sequence clusters from the two donors were found to be largely donor specific. T-cell clones expanding and contracting after mild COVID-19 in a couple of donors were tracked by longitudinal TCRalpha and TCRbeta repertoire sequencing. The cohort comprised two young, previously healthy adult volunteers, one female and one male. Overall study results and their limits: Contracting CD4+ clones were located mainly in the CM and EM memory subsets, whereas CD8+ clones were found to be enriched in EMRA. Only two mild cases were covered by the study, and larger cohorts that include severe cases with pre-infection samples were considered necessary. SARS-CoV-2 specificity of the second-wave clones peaking on day 37 was not confirmed. The detection of some responding clones in pre-infection memory suggests that pre-existing cross-reactive memory T cells joined the SARS-CoV-2 response. From day 15 to 85, contracting clones showed balanced CD4/CD8 phenotypes, whereas a second wave of clones that expanded from day 15 to 37 leaned towards CD4+.

Instrument on record: Illumina NovaSeq 6000. TCRalpha and TCRbeta cDNA libraries were built by 5'RACE with constant-segment primers, adding sample barcodes and unique molecular identifiers. RNA was extracted from every sample with Trizol reagent. Library amplification was performed in two PCR steps, and a second sample barcode and Illumina TruSeq adapters were introduced in the second step. Libraries were sequenced on an Illumina NovaSeq with 2 x 150 bp paired-end reads. The paper's processing steps were these. Demultiplexing of reads and collapsing into UMI-guided consensus sequences were performed with migec v1.2.7. Using mixcr v2.1.11, UMI consensuses were aligned to TRA and TRB V and J templates and then assembled into clonotypes. Clonotypes were classified as expanded or contracted when called significant by both edgeR and NoisET, with noise models trained on biological replicates. For edgeR calls, a false discovery rate-adjusted p below 0.01 and a log2 fold-change threshold of 1 were applied. As an exploratory analysis of dynamics, max-normalized trajectories of the 1000 most abundant clonotypes were examined with PCA combined with hierarchical clustering. The CD4 or CD8 phenotype of responding clones was assigned using the separately sequenced CD4+ and CD8+ repertoires. TCRdb reran the public reads through fastp at Q25 and MiXCR, keeping productive beta chains. Under each unique CDR3 protein, matching rows form one entry showing the most common genes and DNA. The V and J calls here are based on TCRdb, not the publication. This sample is represented by around 440,000 distinct CDR3 sequences; over 15% of them were singletons. The ten most abundant clones make up approximately 13% of the sample.

Ficoll-Paque density gradient centrifugation was the method used to isolate PBMCs. Per the germline V gene, SGHRS is the CDR1 and YFSETQ is the CDR2. V trim: 0 bases; J trim: 0 bases; unmatched bases: 4. The CDR3 covers 16 residues, taking in both the cysteine and the phenylalanine. Only the CDR3 DNA is retained, 48 bases long and in frame from the first base. This clonotype has only a few counts. No antigen is known for it. Per-nucleotide qualities are absent, and no much larger clonotype sits a single base away. Sequenced material: PBMCs or a T cell subset sorted from them (not recorded which). The origin of this receptor is an adult woman who had mild COVID-19 (a few samples of this study predate the infection). The sample titles of this study are shuffled in the database, so cell type and time point are left out; the donor was told from shared clones. The rearrangement joined TRBV5-1 to TRBJ2-7; TRBD2 lines up with 9 middle nucleotides. The encoded CDR3 is CASSLGLAVFSYEQYF. The base sequence is TGCGCCAGCAGCTTGGGACTAGCGGTTTTCTCCTACGAGCAGTACTTC.